These 19 T cell receptor beta chains came from one sample sequenced in a study of shared clonotypes between healthy human individuals. The naive CD8 population came from CD45RO-negative cells selected for CCR7, without terminally differentiated effector memory CD45RA+ cells. Method: immunoSEQ multiplex PCR; TCRdb's copy keeps in-frame clones and lacks some. The sample has millions of clones, approximately 94% seen once. Input material: naive CD8+ T cells from PBMCs. The receptors stem from a man between 18 and 35 years old in good health. Some clones in this sample may be carry-over from other donors' samples.

This clone was detected only a few times. This rearrangement joins TRBV21-1 to TRBJ1-5. TRBV21-1 is deemed a pseudogene. CDR3 length: 17 residues. CDR3 DNA: TGTGCCAGCAGCAAAGATCTCTTCCCACCCTGGGGACAGCCCCAGCATTTT. Protein product: CASSKDLFPPWGQPQHF.

The chain couples TRBV4-2 to TRBJ2-7, with 9 bases identical to TRBD2. Germline V CDR1 and CDR2: LGHNA, YNFKEQ. The ends lost 0 bases at V and 6 bases at J; junction bases unmatched: 21. The CDR3 sequence is 20 residues long. As DNA, the CDR3 is TGTGCCAGCAGCCAAGATCTGTTCGTGGTAGCGGGAGAGGGGGATGGCGAGCAGTACTTC. Protein product: CASSQDLFVVAGEGDGEQYF.

The genes are TRBV12-5 and TRBJ2-1; 9 bases match TRBD1. Germline V CDR1 and CDR2: LGHNT, FRNRAP. The V segment lost 6 bases and the J segment 2 bases; nucleotides outside the gene matches: 5. CDR3 length equals 15 residues. In nucleotides, the CDR3 is TGTGCTAGTGGGGGGGACAGGGAGACCTACAATGAGCAGTTCTTC. Residues: CASGGDRETYNEQFF.

This chain uses TRBV9 with TRBJ2-1; a possible D gene is TRBD2 (6 bases). This CDR3 comprises 14 residues. The germline gives CDR1 SGDLS, CDR2 YYNGEE. V lost 4 bases to trimming and J lost 2 bases, with 10 bases between them. The CDR3, as DNA: TGTGCCAGCAGCCTGCCGGGGGCCTACAATGAGCAGTTCTTC. Residues: CASSLPGAYNEQFF. Using reference TRBV9 and TRBJ2-1 for the parts outside the CDR3, the full variable domain is DSGVTQTPKHLITATGQRVTLRCSPRSGDLSVYWYQQSLDQGLQFLIQYYNGEERAKGNILERFSAQQFPDLHSELNLSSLELGDSALYFCASSLPGAYNEQFFGPGTRLTVL.

The chain has TRBV2 and TRBJ2-7, with unresolved D. In germline, CDR1 is SNHLY, CDR2 FYNNEI. The CDR3 covers 13 residues. Deletions cut 2 bases from V and 2 bases from J, with 7 bases between. In DNA, the CDR3 is TGTGCCAGCAGTGAACGCTCCACCTACGAGCAGTACTTC. It is translated as CASSERSTYEQYF.

This clone has only a few counts. V usage is TRBV10-2 and J usage is TRBJ2-2; 11 nucleotides agree with TRBD1. J gave up 9 bases and V 6 bases, and 3 bases lay outside the gene matches. Germline V gives CDR1 WSHSY, CDR2 SAAADI. The CDR3 totals 13 residues. CDR3 nucleotides: TGCGCCAGCAGGGACAGGGGGCAATGGGAGCTGTTTTTT. Amino acid sequence: CASRDRGQWELFF.

V is TRBV19 and J is TRBJ2-5, with D perhaps TRBD2 (6 bases). The J call is uncertain, as TRBJ2-7 better fits the DNA end. The CDR3 is 15 amino acids. The germline gives CDR1 LNHDA, CDR2 SQIVND (reference sequence). CDR3 DNA sequence: TGTGCCAGTAGTATAGACAGCGGGCCCTCCTACGAGCAGTACTTC. Translated: CASSIDSGPSYEQYF.

The chain employs TRBV11-2 and TRBJ1-3; D call uncertain. V lost 1 base to trimming and J lost 2 bases, with 12 bases between them. Germline CDR1 reads SGHAT; CDR2 reads FQNNGV. The CDR3 totals 16 residues. Here the CDR3 DNA reads TGTGCCAGCAGCTTAGTCGGGATCTACCCTGGAAACACCATATATTTT. This codes for CASSLVGIYPGNTIYF.

The chain links TRBV7-9 to TRBJ2-1, with 8 positions matching TRBD2. Germline CDR1 SEHNR, CDR2 FQNEAQ (reference sequence). J was trimmed by 9 bases and V by 4 bases; bases with no gene match: 14. CDR3 length: 16 residues. The CDR3 coding sequence is TGTGCCAGCAGCTCCGGTCGGGGGCGGGAGGAGGTTGAGCAGTTCTTC. Its protein product is CASSSGRGREEVEQFF.

The V call is TRBV7-9, the J call TRBJ1-4; D perhaps matches TRBD1 (6 bases). V was pared by 5 bases and J by 2 bases, with 12 bases between. The CDR3 loop spans 15 amino acids. Germline CDR1 SEHNR, CDR2 FQNEAQ (reference sequence). The CDR3 here is CASSRPGATNEKLFF. The CDR3 coding sequence is TGTGCCAGCAGCCGCCCGGGGGCCACTAATGAAAAACTGTTTTTT.

The chain couples TRBV6-1 to TRBJ1-1; D gene uncertain. V was shortened by 2 bases and J by 4 bases, with 5 bases between the two germline ends. The germline gives CDR1 MNHNS, CDR2 SASEGT. CDR3 size: 12 residues. CDR3 region: CASSERGTEAFF. The CDR3 DNA reads as TGTGCCAGCAGTGAAAGAGGCACTGAAGCTTTCTTT.

This chain connects TRBV27 to TRBJ2-7; D gene unclear. Between the trimmed V and J ends, which lost 6 bases and 0 bases, there was a span of 9 bases. Looked up from germline, CDR1 is MNHEY and CDR2 is SMNVEV (reference sequence). This CDR3 region has 13 residues. The CDR3 sequence is CASRKLSSYEQYF. In nucleotides, the CDR3 is TGTGCCAGCAGGAAGCTAAGCTCCTACGAGCAGTACTTC.

This chain uses TRBV28 with TRBJ2-4; D possibly matches TRBD1 or TRBD2 (5 bases each). This CDR3 has 14 residues. V lost 6 bases, J lost 5 bases, and 14 bases lay in between. CDR1 and CDR2 from the germline V gene are MDHEN and SYDVKM. CDR3 region: CASSAPGTENIQYF. The CDR3 DNA reads as TGTGCCAGCAGCGCACCCGGGACGGAAAACATTCAGTACTTC.

CDR3 residues: CASGEGQGYEQYF. The CDR3 DNA follows: TGTGCCAGCGGCGAGGGACAGGGGTACGAGCAGTACTTC. J is TRBJ2-7 and V is TRBV27; 10 bases are shared with TRBD1. This CDR3 is 13 amino acids long. V shed 8 bases and J 4 bases; nucleotides not matched to a gene: 5. CDR1 and CDR2 (germline): MNHEY, SMNVEV (reference sequence).

The chain has TRBV11-2 and TRBJ2-6; 8 nucleotides align to TRBD1. V shed 6 bases, J shed 0 bases, and the junction held 10 bases outside the gene matches. Looked up from germline, CDR1 is SGHAT and CDR2 is FQNNGV. The CDR3 spans 18 residues. The CDR3 DNA is TGTGCCAGCAGGCCTCGGGACAGGCTTCTCTCTGGGGCCAACGTCCTGACTTTC. This sequence encodes CASRPRDRLLSGANVLTF.

Of note for this clone: The junction and the germline gene differ at one end; a read error may be behind it. CDR3 DNA sequence: TGTGCCAACAGCGTCAGAGGGGTAGATTACGAGCAGTACTTC. Protein: CANSVRGVDYEQYF. The chain links TRBV9 to TRBJ2-7; the D call may be TRBD1 or TRBD2 (5 bases each). CDR3 length equals 14 residues. Germline V lookup: CDR1 SGDLS, CDR2 YYNGEE. The whole variable domain, filled in from reference TRBV9 and TRBJ2-7, reads DSGVTQTPKHLITATGQRVTLRCSPRSGDLSVYWYQQSLDQGLQFLIQYYNGEERAKGNILERFSAQQFPDLHSELNLSSLELGDSALYFCANSVRGVDYEQYFGPGTRLTVT.

The rearrangement uses TRBV5-8 and TRBJ2-4, with 7 nucleotides matching TRBD1. J lost 1 base, V lost 5 bases, and 9 bases had no gene match. CDR1 SGHTS and CDR2 YDEGEE come from the germline V gene. The CDR3 has 16 residues. The CDR3 protein is CASRRRQGTAKNIQYF. In nucleotides, the CDR3 is TGTGCCAGCAGGCGACGACAGGGCACTGCCAAAAACATTCAGTACTTC.

The rearrangement joins TRBV28 to TRBJ1-2; possibly TRBD1 for D (5 bases). The CDR3 has 14 residues. Germline V gene lookup returns CDR1 MDHEN and CDR2 SYDVKM. The V end was cut by 6 bases, the J end by 8 bases, with 19 bases between. CDR3 amino acids: CASSPGTHSLGYTF. DNA of the CDR3: TGTGCCAGCAGCCCCGGGACCCACAGTTTAGGCTACACCTTC.

The chain is built from TRBV5-1 and TRBJ2-7; the D gene is possibly TRBD1 (6 bases). CDR1 and CDR2 (germline): SGHRS, YFSETQ. Trimming removed 4 bases at V and 7 bases at J, with 12 bases between. The CDR3 consists of 12 residues. The CDR3 DNA sequence: TGCGCCAGCAGCCTGCTACAGGGAGAGCAGTACTTC. Translation: CASSLLQGEQYF.